This TCR beta chain was captured by sequencing in a study of blood T cell repertoires in COVID-19. In the study overall: PBMCs, B-cell-depleted T cells, or T cells were the source of the cDNA or gDNA that made up the material.

The method was immunoSEQ multiplex PCR; TCRdb's version includes in-frame clones alone and lacks a portion of them. This sample has about 11,000 clones, with approximately 84% found just once. Sequenced material: peripheral blood. This TCR came from a man between 50 and 59 years old with active COVID-19.

The CDR3 here is CASSAGLATDTQYF. In DNA, the CDR3 is TGTGCCAGCAGCGCCGGCTTAGCAACAGATACGCAGTATTTT. V usage is TRBV9 and J usage is TRBJ2-3, with D unclear. CDR1 and CDR2 from the germline V gene are SGDLS and YYNGEE. The CDR3 is 14 amino acids. Trimming took off 3 bases at V and 3 bases at J, with 11 bases between the two ends.